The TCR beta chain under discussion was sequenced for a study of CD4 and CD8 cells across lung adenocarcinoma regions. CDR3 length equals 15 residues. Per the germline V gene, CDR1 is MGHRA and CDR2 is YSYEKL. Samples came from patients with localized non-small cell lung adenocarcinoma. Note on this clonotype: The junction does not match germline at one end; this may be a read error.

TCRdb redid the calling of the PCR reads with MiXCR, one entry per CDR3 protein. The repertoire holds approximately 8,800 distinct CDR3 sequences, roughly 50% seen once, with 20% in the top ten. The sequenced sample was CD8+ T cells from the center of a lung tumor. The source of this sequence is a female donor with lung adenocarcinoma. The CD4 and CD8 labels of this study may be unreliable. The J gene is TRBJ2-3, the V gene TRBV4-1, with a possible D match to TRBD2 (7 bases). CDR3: CARSQGGGGPETQYF. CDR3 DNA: TGCGCCAGGAGCCAAGGGGGGGGGGGCCCAGAGACCCAGTATTTC.